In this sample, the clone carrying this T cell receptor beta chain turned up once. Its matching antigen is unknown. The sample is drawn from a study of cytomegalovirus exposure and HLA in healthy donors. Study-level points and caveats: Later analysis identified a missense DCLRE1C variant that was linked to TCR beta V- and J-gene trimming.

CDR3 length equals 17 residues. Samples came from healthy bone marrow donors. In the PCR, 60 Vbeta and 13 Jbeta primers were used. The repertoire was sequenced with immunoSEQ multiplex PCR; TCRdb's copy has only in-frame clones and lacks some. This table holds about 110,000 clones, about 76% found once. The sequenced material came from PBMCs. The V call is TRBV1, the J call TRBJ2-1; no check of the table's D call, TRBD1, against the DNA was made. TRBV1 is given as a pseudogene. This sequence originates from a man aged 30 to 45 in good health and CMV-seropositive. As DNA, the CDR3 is TGCACCAGCAGCCATGCTTACCGGGACAGGGGCAGTAATGAGCAGTTCTTC. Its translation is CTSSHAYRDRGSNEQFF.